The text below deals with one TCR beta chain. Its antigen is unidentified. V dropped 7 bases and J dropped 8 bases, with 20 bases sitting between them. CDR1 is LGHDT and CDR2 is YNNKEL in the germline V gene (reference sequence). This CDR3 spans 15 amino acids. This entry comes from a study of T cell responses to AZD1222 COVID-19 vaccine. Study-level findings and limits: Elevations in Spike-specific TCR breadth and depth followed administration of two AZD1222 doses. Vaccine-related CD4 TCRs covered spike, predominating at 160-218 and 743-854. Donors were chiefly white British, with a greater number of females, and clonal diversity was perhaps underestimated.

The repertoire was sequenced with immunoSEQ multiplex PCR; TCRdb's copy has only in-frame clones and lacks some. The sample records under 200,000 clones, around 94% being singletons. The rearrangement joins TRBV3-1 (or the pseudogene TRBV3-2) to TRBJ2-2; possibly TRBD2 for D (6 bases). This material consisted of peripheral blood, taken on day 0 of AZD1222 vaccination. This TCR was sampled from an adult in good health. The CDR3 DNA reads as TGTGCCAGCACCAAAAGTGCGGGGAAAAAGGGGGAGCTGTTTTTT. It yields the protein CASTKSAGKKGELFF.